Detailed here is one T cell receptor beta chain. Trimming at V came to 1 base and at J to 5 bases, leaving 6 bases not matched to a gene. The CDR3 covers 15 residues. The V gene's germline CDR1 is MGHRA and CDR2 YSYEKL. The table came from immunoSEQ multiplex PCR; TCRdb's copy has only in-frame clones and leaves some out. Found here are under 350,000 clones, almost 85% of them singletons; the top ten hold around 6.9%. The data were obtained in a study of blood T cell repertoires in COVID-19. Study information: Material from acute and convalescent COVID-19 was sourced from the United States, Italy and Spain.

This sequence joins TRBV4-1 and TRBJ2-3, with TRBD1 identical over 7 bases. The sample taken for sequencing was peripheral blood. The TCR sequence derives from a human donor in a cohort sampled during active COVID-19. The CDR3 sequence is CASSQVDRAGDTQYF. The CDR3 DNA reads as TGCGCCAGCAGCCAAGTCGACAGGGCGGGAGATACGCAGTATTTT.